The 22 T cell receptor beta chains below come from one sample, sequenced in a study of blood T cell repertoires in COVID-19. Using immunoSEQ multiplex PCR, the repertoire was profiled, and TCRdb retains in-frame clones only, with some absent. The sample lists 310,000 or so clones; about 88% were seen once. The sample consisted of PBMCs or T cells enriched from blood (not recorded which). The receptor source for this set is a woman between 40 and 50 years old who had recovered from COVID-19.

In nucleotides, the CDR3 is TGTGCCAGCCGCCCTACTGGCGGAGGGGCTTACGAGCAGTACTTC. Translated: CASRPTGGGAYEQYF. J is TRBJ2-7 and V is TRBV6-2 or TRBV6-3, with D tentatively TRBD2 (6 bases). V was trimmed by 8 bases and J by 4 bases, leaving 21 bases between them. There are 15 residues in the CDR3. Per germline, CDR1 MNHEY and CDR2 SVGEGT.

This rearrangement joins TRBV29-1 to TRBJ2-1, with a tentative D call TRBD1 (6 bases). V gave up 5 bases and J gave up 0 bases, with 14 bases separating them. In germline, CDR1 is SQVTM, CDR2 ANQGSEA. This CDR3 spans 15 amino acids. CDR3 in DNA: TGCAGCGTTAGGGATGGGGGCGGCTCCTACAATGAGCAGTTCTTC. Its protein product is CSVRDGGGSYNEQFF.

The rearrangement joins TRBV19 to TRBJ1-2; 7 bases fit TRBD1. This CDR3 comprises 14 residues. CDR1 and CDR2 (germline): LNHDA, SQIVND (reference sequence). V lost 2 bases, J lost 6 bases, and 6 bases stayed unmatched. The CDR3 sequence is CASSINIQGNGYTF. The DNA for the CDR3 is TGTGCCAGTAGTATAAATATACAGGGGAATGGCTACACCTTC.

The chain is built from TRBV2 and TRBJ2-3; TRBD2 agrees at 16 bases. The CDR3 is 19 amino acids. The V gene's germline CDR1 is SNHLY and CDR2 FYNNEI. V shed 8 bases, J shed 1 base, and the junction held 12 bases outside the gene matches. The chain's CDR3 is CASRPGLAGGNVGTDTQYF. The CDR3 nucleotides read TGTGCCAGCCGACCGGGACTAGCGGGAGGGAATGTGGGCACAGATACGCAGTATTTT.

The genes are TRBV5-8 and TRBJ2-5; 11 positions match TRBD2. The trim removed 4 bases at V and 5 bases at J, leaving 10 bases unmatched. The CDR3 contains 16 residues. Germline CDR1 is SGHTS and CDR2 is YDEGEE. The CDR3 reads CASSARLAGPGETQYF. In nucleotides, the CDR3 is TGTGCCAGCAGCGCAAGACTAGCGGGACCTGGGGAGACCCAGTACTTC.

The chain recombines TRBV5-1 with TRBJ2-3; TRBD1 is a possible D gene (6 bases). V was cut by 0 bases and J by 0 bases, with 11 bases left in between. Germline values: CDR1 SGHRS, CDR2 YFSETQ. This CDR3 region has 16 residues. DNA of the CDR3: TGCGCCAGCAGCTTGGAGTGGGGGCTTAGCACAGATACGCAGTATTTT. This gives the protein CASSLEWGLSTDTQYF.

The rearrangement joins TRBV5-6 to TRBJ1-2; D gene unclear. The CDR3 runs to 13 residues. The V gene's germline CDR1 is SGHDT and CDR2 YYEEEE. Trimming removed 2 bases at V and 0 bases at J, with 5 bases between. DNA of the CDR3: TGTGCCAGCAGCTTAAGCTCTAACTATGGCTACACCTTC. This encodes CASSLSSNYGYTF.

V and J are TRBV9 and TRBJ2-1; TRBD2 matches 13 bases. V dropped 4 bases and J dropped 4; count of bases not matched to a gene: 5. The germline V gene has CDR1 SGDLS and CDR2 YYNGEE. CDR3 length: 16 amino acids. The CDR3 DNA is TGTGCCAGCAGCTTCGGGACTAGCGGGAAATACAATGAGCAGTTCTTC. Its translation: CASSFGTSGKYNEQFF.

V usage is TRBV19 and J usage is TRBJ2-3; TRBD1 matches 7 bases. The CDR3 spans 14 residues. Germline V CDR1 and CDR2: LNHDA, SQIVND (reference sequence). With V trimmed by 7 bases and J by 6 bases, 10 bases remained unmatched. CDR3 coding DNA: TGTGCCAGTACCCAGGGGGTGGCCAGGGATACGCAGTATTTT. Amino acid sequence: CASTQGVARDTQYF. The full variable domain, completed using reference TRBV19 and TRBJ2-3, is DGGITQSPKYLFRKEGQNVTLSCEQNLNHDAMYWYRQDPGQGLRLIYYSQIVNDFQKGDIAEGYSVSREKKESFPLTVTSAQKNPTAFYLCASTQGVARDTQYFGPGTRLTVL.

This clone was recorded only once. The chain links TRBV3-1 (or the pseudogene TRBV3-2) to TRBJ1-1; a possible D gene is TRBD1 (5 bases). Trimming cost V 8 bases and J 2 bases, with 15 bases left between them. Germline CDR1 LGHDT, CDR2 YNNKEL (reference sequence). The CDR3 consists of 14 residues. The CDR3 DNA follows: TGTGCCAGCGGAAAGGGACTGATAAACACTGAAGCTTTCTTT. Protein: CASGKGLINTEAFF.

This chain connects TRBV3-1 (or the pseudogene TRBV3-2) to TRBJ1-5; the match to TRBD1 covers 8 bases. The CDR3 runs to 18 residues. Germline CDR1 is LGHDT and CDR2 is YNNKEL (reference sequence). With 1 base clipped from V and 1 base from J, the junction kept 9 bases outside the gene matches. The CDR3 region has the DNA TGTGCCAGCAGCCAAGGGACAGGGCAGAATGGGAGCAATCAGCCCCAGCATTTT. Translated, it gives CASSQGTGQNGSNQPQHF.

The rearrangement links TRBV25-1 to TRBJ2-5; D is possibly TRBD2 (6 bases). The CDR3 contains 14 residues. Trimming shortened V by 1 base and J by 3 bases, and 9 bases separated the two germline ends. Germline CDR1 MGHDK, CDR2 SYGVNS. CDR3 sequence: CASSEWGEKETQYF. The DNA of the CDR3 is TGTGCCAGCAGTGAATGGGGGGAAAAAGAGACCCAGTACTTC.

The chain has TRBV5-1 and TRBJ2-1; no clear D gene. Germline loops: CDR1 SGHRS, CDR2 YFSETQ. V lost 0 bases and J lost 4, with 11 bases in between. The CDR3 covers 15 residues. In nucleotides, the CDR3 is TGCGCCAGCAGCTTGGATGCGGCATCTTACAATGAGCAGTTCTTC. Its translation: CASSLDAASYNEQFF.

The chain is built from TRBV7-3 and TRBJ2-3; D is undetermined. This CDR3 has 15 residues. V lost 2 bases, J lost 0 bases, and 9 bases lay in between. The germline CDR1 and CDR2 sequences are SGHTA and FQGTGA. Here the CDR3 DNA reads TGTGCCAGCAGCTTAGGCGACACAAGCACAGATACGCAGTATTTT. Its protein is CASSLGDTSTDTQYF.

This chain joins TRBV7-2 and TRBJ2-1; 7 bases are shared with TRBD2. This CDR3 comprises 15 residues. The junction had 12 bases not matched to a gene; V was cut back by 4 bases and J by 9 bases. The germline gives CDR1 SGHTA, CDR2 FQGNSA. The CDR3 nucleotides read TGTGCCAGCAGCTCCCTCGGGACGGGGAGGGGTGAGCAGTTCTTC. Translated, it gives CASSSLGTGRGEQFF.

The chain couples TRBV2 to TRBJ2-2, with 7 bases that match TRBD2. J was trimmed by 1 base and V by 4 bases; bases with no gene match: 3. Germline V lookup: CDR1 SNHLY, CDR2 FYNNEI. The CDR3 is 15 amino acids. The CDR3 DNA sequence: TGTGCCAGCAGTGTATCTAGCGGGAACACCGGGGAGCTGTTTTTT. Translating it yields CASSVSSGNTGELFF. Full variable domain (remainder filled in from reference TRBV2 and TRBJ2-2): EPEVTQTPSHQVTQMGQEVILRCVPISNHLYFYWYRQILGQKVEFLVSFYNNEISEKSEIFDDQFSVERPDGSNFTLKIRSTKLEDSAMYFCASSVSSGNTGELFFGEGSRLTVL.

V usage is TRBV7-9 and J usage is TRBJ2-3, with no clear D. CDR1 and CDR2 (germline): SEHNR, FQNEAQ (reference sequence). V lost 4 bases, J lost 1 base, and 6 bases lay in between. This CDR3 spans 13 amino acids. CDR3 protein: CASSSPGTDTQYF. In DNA form, the CDR3 reads TGTGCCAGCAGCTCCCCCGGCACAGATACGCAGTATTTT.

This rearrangement joins TRBV15 to TRBJ2-1, with D possibly being TRBD1 (6 bases). Deletions cut 1 base from V and 6 bases from J, with 10 bases between. CDR1 LNHNV and CDR2 YYDKDF come from the germline V gene (reference sequence). This CDR3 contains 14 residues. This chain's CDR3 is CATSRVRRGNEQFF. The CDR3 coding sequence is TGTGCCACCAGCAGAGTTCGCAGGGGCAATGAGCAGTTCTTC.

This chain joins TRBV11-2 and TRBJ2-1, with TRBD1 as a possible D gene (5 bases). The CDR3 consists of 17 residues. Trimming removed 3 bases at V and 4 bases at J, with 19 bases between. CDR1 and CDR2 (germline): SGHAT, FQNNGV. In DNA form, the CDR3 reads TGTGCCAGCAGCTTTCTCCAGGGTGGGGCTCGGTACAATGAGCAGTTCTTC. Encoded protein: CASSFLQGGARYNEQFF.

The V and J genes are TRBV18 and TRBJ2-3; 8 nucleotides line up with TRBD2. Germline lookup yields CDR1 KGHSH and CDR2 LQKENI. This CDR3 has 15 residues. J gave up 4 bases and V 3 bases, and 6 bases lay outside the gene matches. As DNA, the CDR3 is TGTGCCAGCTCACCCTCTGGCGGGAGGTCAGATACGCAGTATTTT. Protein sequence: CASSPSGGRSDTQYF. Drawing the rest from reference TRBV18 and TRBJ2-3, the complete variable domain is NAGVMQNPRHLVRRRGQEARLRCSPMKGHSHVYWYRQLPEEGLKFMVYLQKENIIDESGMPKERFSAEFPKEGPSILRIQQVVRGDSAAYFCASSPSGGRSDTQYFGPGTRLTVL.

The chain has TRBV4-2 and TRBJ2-3, with TRBD1 as a possible D gene (6 bases). This CDR3 has 16 residues. Trimming left V 2 bases short and J 0 bases short, with 12 bases between. Germline assignment: CDR1 LGHNA and CDR2 YNFKEQ. The CDR3 region has the DNA TGTGCCAGCAGCCAATCCGGGACATCTAGCACAGATACGCAGTATTTT. Its protein is CASSQSGTSSTDTQYF.

The rearrangement joins TRBV2 to TRBJ2-1; D is ambiguous. Germline CDR1 reads SNHLY; CDR2 reads FYNNEI. Trimming pared 4 bases from V and 0 bases from J, leaving 7 bases between. This CDR3 spans 14 amino acids. CDR3 protein: CASSVQVSYNEQFF. In DNA, the CDR3 is TGTGCCAGCAGTGTTCAGGTCTCCTACAATGAGCAGTTCTTC.